This T cell receptor (beta chain) is drawn from a study of blood T cells in healthy people across ages. About the research overall: Every two T cells gave about one barcoded beta molecule via template switching.

At least 7 million PBMCs were isolated per sample. It was with a sample-barcoded 5' primer and a J-beta primer mix that a second PCR of roughly 6 to 12 cycles was run. Using its own MiXCR run on the 5' RACE reads, TCRdb lists one record per CDR3 protein. This repertoire shows 780,000 or so distinct CDR3 sequences, roughly 50% found once; its top ten account for roughly 25%. The sequenced sample consisted of blood. This receptor was obtained from a man aged 40-49 years in good health.

The CDR3 protein is CASSWTNPAVEQYF. The DNA for the CDR3 is TGTGCCAGTAGTTGGACAAATCCGGCGGTCGAGCAGTACTTC. This chain connects TRBV19 to TRBJ2-7; tentatively, D is TRBD1 (5 bases). This CDR3 contains 14 residues. Germline CDR1 and CDR2: LNHDA and SQIVND (reference sequence). With 5 bases removed from V and 6 bases from J, the gap between germline ends came to 17 bases. Full variable domain (remainder filled in from reference TRBV19 and TRBJ2-7): DGGITQSPKYLFRKEGQNVTLSCEQNLNHDAMYWYRQDPGQGLRLIYYSQIVNDFQKGDIAEGYSVSREKKESFPLTVTSAQKNPTAFYLCASSWTNPAVEQYFGPGTRLTVT.